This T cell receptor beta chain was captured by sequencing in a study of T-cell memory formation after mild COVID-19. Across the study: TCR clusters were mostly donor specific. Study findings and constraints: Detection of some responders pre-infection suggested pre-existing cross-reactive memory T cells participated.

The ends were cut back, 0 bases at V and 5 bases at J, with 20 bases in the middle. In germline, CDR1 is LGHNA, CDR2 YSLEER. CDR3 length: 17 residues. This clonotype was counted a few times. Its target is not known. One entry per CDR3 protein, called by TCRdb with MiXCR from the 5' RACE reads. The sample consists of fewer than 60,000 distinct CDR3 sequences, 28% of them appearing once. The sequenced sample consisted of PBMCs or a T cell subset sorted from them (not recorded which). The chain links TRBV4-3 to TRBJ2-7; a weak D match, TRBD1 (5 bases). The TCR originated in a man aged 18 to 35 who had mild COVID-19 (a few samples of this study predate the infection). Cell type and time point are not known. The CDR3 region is CASSQDGPTEVPHEQYF. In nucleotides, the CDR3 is TGCGCCAGCAGCCAAGATGGCCCGACAGAGGTGCCCCACGAGCAGTACTTC.